Below are 8 T cell receptor beta chains sequenced from a single sample in a study of cytomegalovirus exposure and HLA in healthy donors. Measured with immunoSEQ multiplex PCR; TCRdb has only the in-frame clones, and not every one. The sample consists of 78,000 or so clones, approximately 95% of them appearing once. The sample comprised PBMCs. The receptor set was obtained from a young man in good health and CMV-seropositive.

This chain links TRBV18 with TRBJ2-7; D might be TRBD1 (7 bases). CDR1 is KGHSH and CDR2 is LQKENI in the germline V gene. Trimming pared 5 bases from V and 3 bases from J, leaving 11 bases between. The CDR3 runs 13 residues. CDR3 in DNA: TGTGCCAGCTCAGCGGGACAGATCTACGAGCAGTACTTC. It specifies CASSAGQIYEQYF.

The chain joins TRBV27 to TRBJ1-2; unclear D gene. Germline values: CDR1 MNHEY, CDR2 SMNVEV (reference sequence). The CDR3 length is 13 residues. V gave up 6 bases and J gave up 8 bases, with 16 bases separating them. The CDR3 region has the DNA TGTGCCAGCAGCGATGGCCTCAACGGGGGCTACACCTTC. As protein: CASSDGLNGGYTF.

The V gene is TRBV5-1, the J gene TRBJ2-2; D gene unclear. The CDR3 covers 15 residues. The V end was cut by 1 base, the J end by 1 base, with 8 bases between. CDR1 and CDR2 (germline): SGHRS, YFSETQ. CDR3 protein: CASSLQNLNTGELFF. The CDR3 DNA follows: TGCGCCAGCAGCTTGCAGAACCTGAACACCGGGGAGCTGTTTTTT. Full variable domain (remainder filled in from reference TRBV5-1 and TRBJ2-2): KAGVTQTPRYLIKTRGQQVTLSCSPISGHRSVSWYQQTPGQGLQFLFEYFSETQRNKGNFPGRFSGRQFSNSRSEMNVSTLELGDSALYLCASSLQNLNTGELFFGEGSRLTVL.

The genes are TRBV30 and TRBJ2-3; D perhaps matches TRBD2 (6 bases). The CDR3 runs to 15 residues. From germline, CDR1 is GTSNPN and CDR2 SVGIG (reference sequence). Deletions cut 4 bases from V and 2 bases from J, with 16 bases between. CDR3 nucleotides: TGTGCCTGGACATACCGGGGGTCTCTCACAGATACGCAGTATTTT. Its translation is CAWTYRGSLTDTQYF.

Here the CDR3 reads CASSPRVATGELFF. CDR3 nucleotide sequence: TGTGCCAGCAGCCCCAGGGTTGCCACCGGGGAGCTGTTTTTT. The chain is built from TRBV7-8 and TRBJ2-2; maybe TRBD1 (5 bases). CDR1 SGHVS and CDR2 FQNEAQ come from the germline V gene. The V gene lost 5 bases and the J gene lost 4 bases, with 11 bases spanning the gap. The CDR3 runs 14 residues.

The chain uses TRBV2 and TRBJ2-2; D is perhaps TRBD1 (5 bases). V was trimmed by 5 bases and J by 3 bases, leaving 13 bases between them. The CDR3 consists of 15 residues. Germline V gives CDR1 SNHLY, CDR2 FYNNEI. The CDR3: CASSNQGIHTGELFF. The CDR3 nucleotides read TGTGCCAGCAGTAATCAGGGTATTCACACCGGGGAGCTGTTTTTT.

This sequence joins TRBV5-4 and TRBJ2-2; 7 bases align to TRBD1. Trimming at V came to 4 bases and at J to 1 base, leaving 7 bases not matched to a gene. There are 16 residues in the CDR3. Germline V gives CDR1 SGHNT, CDR2 YYREEE (reference sequence). Written as DNA, the CDR3 is TGTGCCAGCAGCAAGAGGACAGGAGAGAACACCGGGGAGCTGTTTTTT. Translation gives CASSKRTGENTGELFF.

V gene TRBV7-9 combines with J gene TRBJ1-2; no definite D call. This CDR3 has 14 residues. V was shortened by 1 base and J by 1 base, with 7 bases between the two germline ends. In germline, CDR1 is SEHNR, CDR2 FQNEAQ (reference sequence). The CDR3 here is CASSLVEINYGYTF. The CDR3 region has the DNA TGTGCCAGCAGCTTAGTCGAGATTAACTATGGCTACACCTTC.